This TCR beta chain was sequenced in a study of T cell repertoires in cytomegalovirus infection. Overall study: Alongside well-studied HLA-B-restricted CMV epitopes, recently identified HLA-C-restricted CMV epitopes were also used.

TCRdb itself ran the reads through MiXCR, one entry per CDR3 protein. The sample contains roughly 990,000 distinct CDR3 sequences, roughly 30% of which appear only once. Study observations and caveats: The study found HLA-C-restricted CMV-specific TCR beta clonotypes dominating the ex vivo response.

This CDR3 region has 14 residues. Trimming pared 5 bases from V and 4 bases from J, leaving 12 bases between. Germline CDR1 MNHEY, CDR2 SVGAGI. This clonotype was counted only a few times. Its antigen is undetermined. The sequenced sample was cultured CD8+ T cells from PBMCs, obtained from culture after CMV antigen stimulation. The source of this sequence is a human donor in good health (CMV status not recorded). Some clones in this sample may be carry-over from other donors' samples. This rearrangement joins TRBV6-5 to TRBJ2-1, with a tentative D call TRBD1 (5 bases). CDR3 region: CASSETDLYNEQFF. The CDR3, as DNA: TGTGCCAGCAGTGAGACAGACCTTTACAATGAGCAGTTCTTC.